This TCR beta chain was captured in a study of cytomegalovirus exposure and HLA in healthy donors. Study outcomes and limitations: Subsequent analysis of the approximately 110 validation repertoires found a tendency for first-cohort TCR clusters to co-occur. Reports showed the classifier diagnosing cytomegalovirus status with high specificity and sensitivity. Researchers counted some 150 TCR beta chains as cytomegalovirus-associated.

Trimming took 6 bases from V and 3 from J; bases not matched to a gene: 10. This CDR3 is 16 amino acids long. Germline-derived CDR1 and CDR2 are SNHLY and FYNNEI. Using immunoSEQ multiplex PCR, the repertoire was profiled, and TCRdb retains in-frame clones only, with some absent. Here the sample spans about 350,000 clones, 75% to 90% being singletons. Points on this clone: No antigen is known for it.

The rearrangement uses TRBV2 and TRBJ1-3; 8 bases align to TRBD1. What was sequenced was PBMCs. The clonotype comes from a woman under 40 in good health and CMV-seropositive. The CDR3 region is CASRLIQGVGGNTIYF. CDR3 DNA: TGTGCCAGCAGGCTAATACAGGGGGTCGGTGGAAACACCATATATTTT.